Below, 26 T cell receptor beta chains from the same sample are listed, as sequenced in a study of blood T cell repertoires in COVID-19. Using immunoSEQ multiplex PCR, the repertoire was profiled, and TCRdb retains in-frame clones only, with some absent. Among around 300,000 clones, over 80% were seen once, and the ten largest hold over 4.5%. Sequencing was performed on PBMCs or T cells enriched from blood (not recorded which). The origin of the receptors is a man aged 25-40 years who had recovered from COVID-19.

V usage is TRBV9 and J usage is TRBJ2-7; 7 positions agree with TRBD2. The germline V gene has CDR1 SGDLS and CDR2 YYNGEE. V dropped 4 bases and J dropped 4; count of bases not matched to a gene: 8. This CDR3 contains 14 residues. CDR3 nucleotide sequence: TGTGCCAGCAGCATGGGGGGGAGGTCTTACGAGCAGTACTTC. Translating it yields CASSMGGRSYEQYF.

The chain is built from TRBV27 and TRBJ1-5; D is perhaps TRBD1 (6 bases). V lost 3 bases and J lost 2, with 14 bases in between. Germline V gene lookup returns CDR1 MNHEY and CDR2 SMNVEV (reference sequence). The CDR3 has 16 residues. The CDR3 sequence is CASSFLTGLGNQPQHF. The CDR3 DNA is TGTGCCAGCAGTTTTCTGACAGGCTTGGGCAATCAGCCCCAGCATTTT.

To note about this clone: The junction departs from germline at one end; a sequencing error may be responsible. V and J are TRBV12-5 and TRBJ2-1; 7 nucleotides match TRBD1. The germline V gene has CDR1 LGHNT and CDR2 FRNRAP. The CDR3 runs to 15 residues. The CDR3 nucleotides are TGTGCTAGTGGTCTAGGACAGGCCTCCAACAATGAGCAGTTCTTC. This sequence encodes CASGLGQASNNEQFF. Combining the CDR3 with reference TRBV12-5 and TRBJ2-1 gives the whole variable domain DARVTQTPRHKVTEMGQEVTMRCQPILGHNTVFWYRQTMMQGLELLAYFRNRAPLDDSGMPKDRFSAEMPDATLATLKIQPSEPRDSAVYFCASGLGQASNNEQFFGPGTRLTVL.

In DNA form, the CDR3 reads TGTGCCAGCAGCTTGGCCGTTGACAATGAGCAGTTCTTC. This gives the protein CASSLAVDNEQFF. This chain joins TRBV5-6 and TRBJ2-1, with D hard to call. The CDR3 consists of 13 residues. CDR1 and CDR2 (germline): SGHDT, YYEEEE. Between the trimmed V and J ends, which lost 0 bases and 5 bases, there was a span of 6 bases.

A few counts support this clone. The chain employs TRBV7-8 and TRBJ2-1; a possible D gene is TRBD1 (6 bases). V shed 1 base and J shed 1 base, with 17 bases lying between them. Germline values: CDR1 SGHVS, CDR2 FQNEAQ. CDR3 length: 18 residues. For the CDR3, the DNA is TGTGCCAGCAGCTTAGGAAATGAGGGGGATCTATCCTACAATGAGCAGTTCTTC. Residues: CASSLGNEGDLSYNEQFF. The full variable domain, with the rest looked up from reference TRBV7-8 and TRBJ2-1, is GAGVSQSPRYKVAKRGQDVALRCDPISGHVSLFWYQQALGQGPEFLTYFQNEAQLDKSGLPSDRFFAERPEGSVSTLKIQRTQQEDSAVYLCASSLGNEGDLSYNEQFFGPGTRLTVL.

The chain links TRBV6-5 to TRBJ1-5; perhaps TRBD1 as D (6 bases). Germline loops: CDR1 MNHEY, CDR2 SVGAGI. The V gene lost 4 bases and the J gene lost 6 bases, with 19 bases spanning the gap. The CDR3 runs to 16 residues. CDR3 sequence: CASSSRQDGVSQPQHF. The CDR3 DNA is TGTGCCAGCAGTTCGCGACAGGATGGGGTTAGTCAGCCCCAGCATTTT.

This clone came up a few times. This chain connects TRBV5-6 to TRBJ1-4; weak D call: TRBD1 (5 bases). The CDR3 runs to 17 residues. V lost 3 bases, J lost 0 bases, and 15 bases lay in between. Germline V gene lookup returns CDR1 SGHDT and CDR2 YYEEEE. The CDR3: CASSSSRVGSTNEKLFF. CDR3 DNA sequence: TGTGCCAGCAGCTCCTCCAGGGTGGGATCAACTAATGAAAAACTGTTTTTT.

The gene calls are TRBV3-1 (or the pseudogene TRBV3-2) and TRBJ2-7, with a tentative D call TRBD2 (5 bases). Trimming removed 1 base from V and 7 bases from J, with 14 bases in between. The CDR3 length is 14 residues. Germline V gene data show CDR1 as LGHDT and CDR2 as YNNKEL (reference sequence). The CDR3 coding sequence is TGTGCCAGCAGCCAAGGAGCGGCTTCGGGAGAGCAGTACTTC. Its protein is CASSQGAASGEQYF.

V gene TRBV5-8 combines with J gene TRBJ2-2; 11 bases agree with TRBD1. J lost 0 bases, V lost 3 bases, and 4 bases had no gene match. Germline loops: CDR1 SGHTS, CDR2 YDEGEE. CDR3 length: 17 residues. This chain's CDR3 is CASSSGQGVPNTGELFF. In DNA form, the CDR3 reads TGTGCCAGCAGCTCGGGACAGGGGGTTCCGAACACCGGGGAGCTGTTTTTT.

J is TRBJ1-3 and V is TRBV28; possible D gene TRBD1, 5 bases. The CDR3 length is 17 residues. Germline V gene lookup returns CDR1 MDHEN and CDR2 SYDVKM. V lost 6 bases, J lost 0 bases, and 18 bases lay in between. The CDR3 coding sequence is TGTGCCAGCAGACCCGGGGGGGGTAAAATCTCTGGAAACACCATATATTTT. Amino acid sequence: CASRPGGGKISGNTIYF.

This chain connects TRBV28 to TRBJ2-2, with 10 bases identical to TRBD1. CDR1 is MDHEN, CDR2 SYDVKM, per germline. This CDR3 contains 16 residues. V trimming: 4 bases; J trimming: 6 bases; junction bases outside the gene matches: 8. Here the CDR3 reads CASSSWGQGMPGELFF. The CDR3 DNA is TGTGCCAGCAGTTCCTGGGGACAGGGGATGCCCGGGGAGCTGTTTTTT.

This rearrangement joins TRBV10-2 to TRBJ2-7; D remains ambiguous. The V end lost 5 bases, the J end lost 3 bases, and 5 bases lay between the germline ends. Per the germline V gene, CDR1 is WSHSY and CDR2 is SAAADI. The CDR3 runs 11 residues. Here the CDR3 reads CASSIGYEQYF. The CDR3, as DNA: TGCGCCAGCAGTATCGGCTACGAGCAGTACTTC.

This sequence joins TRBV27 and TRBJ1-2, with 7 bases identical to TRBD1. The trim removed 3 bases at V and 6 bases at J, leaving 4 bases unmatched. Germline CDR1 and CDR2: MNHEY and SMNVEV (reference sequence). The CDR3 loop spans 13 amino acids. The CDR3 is CASSLTGIDGYTF. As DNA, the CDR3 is TGTGCCAGCAGTTTGACAGGGATAGATGGCTACACCTTC.

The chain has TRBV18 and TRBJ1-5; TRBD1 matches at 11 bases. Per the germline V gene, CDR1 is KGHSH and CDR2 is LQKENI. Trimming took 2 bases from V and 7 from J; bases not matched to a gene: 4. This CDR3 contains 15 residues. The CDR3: CASSPIGTGGQPQHF. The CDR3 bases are TGTGCCAGCTCACCAATAGGGACAGGGGGACAGCCCCAGCATTTT.

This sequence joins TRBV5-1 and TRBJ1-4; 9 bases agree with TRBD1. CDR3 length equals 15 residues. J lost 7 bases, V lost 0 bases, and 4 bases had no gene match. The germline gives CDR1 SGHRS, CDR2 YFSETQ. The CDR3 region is CASSLGTGEGEKLFF. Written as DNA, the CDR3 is TGCGCCAGCAGCTTGGGGACAGGGGAAGGTGAAAAACTGTTTTTT.

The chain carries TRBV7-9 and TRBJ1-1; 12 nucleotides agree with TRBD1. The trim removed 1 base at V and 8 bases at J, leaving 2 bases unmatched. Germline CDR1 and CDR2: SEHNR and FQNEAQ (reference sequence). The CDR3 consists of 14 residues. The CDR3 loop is CASSLEGTGGEAFF. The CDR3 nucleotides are TGTGCCAGCAGCTTAGAGGGGACAGGGGGCGAAGCTTTCTTT.

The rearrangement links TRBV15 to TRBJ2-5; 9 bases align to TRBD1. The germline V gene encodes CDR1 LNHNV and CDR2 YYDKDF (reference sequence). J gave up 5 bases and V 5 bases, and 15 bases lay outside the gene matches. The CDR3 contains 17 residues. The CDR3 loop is CATSLKLPGQGLETQYF. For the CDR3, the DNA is TGTGCCACCAGCCTAAAGCTCCCGGGACAGGGATTGGAGACCCAGTACTTC.

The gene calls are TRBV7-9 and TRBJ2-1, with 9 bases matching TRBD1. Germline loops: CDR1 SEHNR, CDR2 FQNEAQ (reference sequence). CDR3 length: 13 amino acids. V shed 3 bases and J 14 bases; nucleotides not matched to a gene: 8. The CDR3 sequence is CASSLGTGNYEFF. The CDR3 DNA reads TGTGCCAGCAGCTTGGGGACAGGGAATTATGAGTTCTTC.

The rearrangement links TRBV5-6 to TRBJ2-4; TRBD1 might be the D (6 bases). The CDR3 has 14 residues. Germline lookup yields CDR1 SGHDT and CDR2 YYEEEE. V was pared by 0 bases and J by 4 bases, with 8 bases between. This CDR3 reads CASSLGGTKNIQYF. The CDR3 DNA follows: TGTGCCAGCAGCTTGGGGGGGACAAAAAACATTCAGTACTTC.

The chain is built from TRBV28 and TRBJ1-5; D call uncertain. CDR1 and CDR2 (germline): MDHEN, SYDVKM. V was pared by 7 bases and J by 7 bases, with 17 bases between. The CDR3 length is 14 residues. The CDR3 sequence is CASTLISGSQPQHF. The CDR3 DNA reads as TGTGCCAGCACCCTCATATCGGGGTCCCAGCCCCAGCATTTT.

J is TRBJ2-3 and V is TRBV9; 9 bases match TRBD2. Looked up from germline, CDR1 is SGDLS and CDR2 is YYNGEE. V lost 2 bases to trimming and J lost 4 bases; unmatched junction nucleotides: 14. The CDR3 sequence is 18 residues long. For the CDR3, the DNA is TGTGCCAGCAGCGTGGGGAATAGCGGGGGTGTCGGGCCAGATACGCAGTATTTT. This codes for CASSVGNSGGVGPDTQYF.

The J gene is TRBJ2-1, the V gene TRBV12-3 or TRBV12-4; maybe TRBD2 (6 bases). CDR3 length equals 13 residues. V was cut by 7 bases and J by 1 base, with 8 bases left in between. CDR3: CASTGTSYNEQFF. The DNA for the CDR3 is TGTGCCAGCACCGGGACTTCCTACAATGAGCAGTTCTTC.

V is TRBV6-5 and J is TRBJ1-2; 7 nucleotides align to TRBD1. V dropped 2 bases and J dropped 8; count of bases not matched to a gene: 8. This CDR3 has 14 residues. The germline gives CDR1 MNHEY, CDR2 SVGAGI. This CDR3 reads CASSYTEDRVGYTF. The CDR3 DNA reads TGTGCCAGCAGTTACACAGAAGACAGGGTCGGCTACACCTTC.

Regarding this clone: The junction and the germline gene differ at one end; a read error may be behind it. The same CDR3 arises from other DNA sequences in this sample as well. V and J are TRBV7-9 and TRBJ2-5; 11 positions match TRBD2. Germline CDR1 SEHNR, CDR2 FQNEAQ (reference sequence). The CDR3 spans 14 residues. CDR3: CASSLAGGQETQYF. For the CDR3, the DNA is TGTGCCAGCAGCCTAGCGGGGGGCCAAGAGACCCAGTACTTC.

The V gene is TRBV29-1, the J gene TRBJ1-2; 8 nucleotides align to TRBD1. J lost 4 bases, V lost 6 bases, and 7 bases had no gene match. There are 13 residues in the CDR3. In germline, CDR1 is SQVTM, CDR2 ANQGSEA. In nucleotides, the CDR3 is TGCAGCGTAGACAGGGGTGATATCTATGGCTACACCTTC. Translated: CSVDRGDIYGYTF.

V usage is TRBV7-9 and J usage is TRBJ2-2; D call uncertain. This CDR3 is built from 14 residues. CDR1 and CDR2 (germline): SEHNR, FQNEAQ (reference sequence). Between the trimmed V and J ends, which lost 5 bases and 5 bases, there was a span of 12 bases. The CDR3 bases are TGTGCCAGCAGCCTTCAAAGCCGGACCGGGGAGCTGTTTTTT. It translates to CASSLQSRTGELFF.